These 22 T cell receptor beta chains share one sample of origin, sequenced in a study of OX40 agonist ivuxolimab in advanced cancers. Clones were sequenced by immunoSEQ multiplex PCR, and TCRdb holds only the in-frame ones, with some missing. In the table there are some 84,000 clones, 80% to 95% of which are singletons. Sample: CD4+ or CD8+ T cells sorted from blood, taken in a trial of the OX40 agonist ivuxolimab. All receptors derive from an adult with an advanced solid tumor such as melanoma, head and neck, liver or kidney cancer.

The CDR3 nucleotides read TGCGCCAGCAGCCAAATCCCCGGGGCAGGGGGGACCGGGGAGCTGTTTTTT. This sequence encodes CASSQIPGAGGTGELFF. V and J are TRBV4-1 and TRBJ2-2; possibly TRBD1 for D (7 bases). The CDR3 is 17 amino acids. V gave up 2 bases and J gave up 5 bases, with 18 bases separating them. Germline-derived CDR1 and CDR2 are MGHRA and YSYEKL.

The genes are TRBV27 and TRBJ2-7; D is undetermined. CDR3 length equals 12 residues. Germline values: CDR1 MNHEY, CDR2 SMNVEV (reference sequence). V was cut by 5 bases and J by 6 bases, with 11 bases left in between. CDR3 nucleotide sequence: TGTGCCAGCAGTCCCGGTTCCGGCGAGCAGTACTTC. Protein: CASSPGSGEQYF.

CDR3 loop: CASSLASQRTYEQYF. The CDR3 DNA reads TGCGCCAGCAGCTTGGCCAGTCAGAGAACCTACGAGCAGTACTTC. J is TRBJ2-7 and V is TRBV5-1; D gene uncertain. V was pared by 0 bases and J by 2 bases, with 12 bases between. The CDR3 has 15 residues. Germline V CDR1 and CDR2: SGHRS, YFSETQ.

CDR3 amino acids: CASSFLGMGYEQYF. CDR3 nucleotide sequence: TGTGCCAGCAGTTTTCTAGGGATGGGCTACGAGCAGTACTTC. This chain joins TRBV27 and TRBJ2-7, with D unresolved. V dropped 3 bases and J dropped 3 bases, with 12 bases sitting between them. Per the germline V gene, CDR1 is MNHEY and CDR2 is SMNVEV (reference sequence). The CDR3 extends over 14 amino acids.

The chain joins TRBV29-1 to TRBJ2-5; 8 bases align to TRBD1. The length of the CDR3 is 14 residues. CDR1 SQVTM and CDR2 ANQGSEA come from the germline V gene. V shed 3 bases, J shed 4 bases, and the junction held 7 bases outside the gene matches. CDR3 DNA: TGCAGCGTTGAGGTGACAGGGGTAGGAGAGACCCAGTACTTC. This translates into CSVEVTGVGETQYF.

The rearrangement uses TRBV9 and TRBJ2-1; D may be TRBD2 (5 bases). Trimming removed 3 bases at V and 2 bases at J, with 15 bases between. CDR1 is SGDLS and CDR2 is YYNGEE in the germline V gene. The CDR3 loop spans 16 amino acids. DNA of the CDR3: TGTGCCAGCAGCGCGCCCGGCGGGCCAACCTACAATGAGCAGTTCTTC. It is translated as CASSAPGGPTYNEQFF.

The genes are TRBV29-1 and TRBJ1-1; a possible D gene is TRBD1 (5 bases). From germline, CDR1 is SQVTM and CDR2 ANQGSEA. CDR3 length equals 13 residues. The V end lost 0 bases, the J end lost 8 bases, and 13 bases lay between the germline ends. The CDR3 sequence is CSVEDGRGTEAFF. CDR3 DNA sequence: TGCAGCGTTGAAGATGGGAGGGGAACAGAAGCTTTCTTT.

The chain recombines TRBV5-6 with TRBJ2-5, with 8 bases identical to TRBD1. CDR1 SGHDT and CDR2 YYEEEE come from the germline V gene. V shed 4 bases, J shed 5 bases, and the junction held 10 bases outside the gene matches. The CDR3 consists of 15 residues. The CDR3 DNA follows: TGTGCCAGCAGCCCAGACAGGGGAGTTTGGGAGACCCAGTACTTC. It codes for CASSPDRGVWETQYF.

Comment on this clone: One junction end disagrees with the germline gene, perhaps due to a read error. The chain joins TRBV27 to TRBJ2-7; the D call may be TRBD1 or TRBD2 (5 bases each). This CDR3 is 14 amino acids long. Germline CDR1 and CDR2: MNHEY and SMNVEV (reference sequence). In DNA, the CDR3 is TGTGCCAGCCGTTTCCGGCCTGGGGGCTACGAGCAGTACTTC. This sequence encodes CASRFRPGGYEQYF.

The chain carries TRBV19 and TRBJ1-5; D is ambiguous. The CDR3 loop spans 15 amino acids. Germline CDR1 and CDR2: LNHDA and SQIVND (reference sequence). V dropped 0 bases and J dropped 3 bases, with 9 bases sitting between them. The CDR3 coding sequence is TGTGCCAGTAGTATAGACAGGAGAAACAATCAGCCCCAGCATTTT. This gives the protein CASSIDRRNNQPQHF.

This chain connects TRBV27 to TRBJ2-7; the match to TRBD1 covers 10 bases. CDR3 length: 14 amino acids. The germline gives CDR1 MNHEY, CDR2 SMNVEV (reference sequence). J gave up 5 bases and V 5 bases, and 6 bases lay outside the gene matches. For the CDR3, the DNA is TGTGCCAGCAGTGAGCGGACAGGGGGTCACGAGCAGTACTTC. It yields the protein CASSERTGGHEQYF.

The chain joins TRBV9 to TRBJ1-3; D is ambiguous. The germline V gene has CDR1 SGDLS and CDR2 YYNGEE. Deletions cut 6 bases from V and 0 bases from J, with 7 bases between. The length of the CDR3 is 13 residues. CDR3 amino acids: CASNVPSGNTIYF. CDR3 DNA sequence: TGTGCCAGCAACGTCCCCTCTGGAAACACCATATATTTT.

The CDR3 reads CASSLLGGPNTEAFF. The DNA for the CDR3 is TGTGCCAGCAGTTTATTGGGGGGTCCCAACACTGAAGCTTTCTTT. J is TRBJ1-1 and V is TRBV27, with D maybe TRBD1 (5 bases). V was pared by 1 base and J by 2 bases, with 11 bases between. This CDR3 has 15 amino acids. Germline loops: CDR1 MNHEY, CDR2 SMNVEV (reference sequence).

The chain joins TRBV4-1 to TRBJ2-7, with 7 bases identical to TRBD1. This CDR3 is built from 14 residues. Trimming at V came to 4 bases and at J to 1 base, leaving 4 bases not matched to a gene. Germline V gene data show CDR1 as MGHRA and CDR2 as YSYEKL. The CDR3 coding sequence is TGCGCCAGCAGCCCCCGGGACAGTTCCTACGAGCAGTACTTC. Residues: CASSPRDSSYEQYF.

This clone was detected only once. This sequence joins TRBV27 and TRBJ1-2; no clear D. Trimming pared 3 bases from V and 5 bases from J, leaving 10 bases between. Germline-derived CDR1 and CDR2 are MNHEY and SMNVEV (reference sequence). The CDR3 has 13 amino acids. The CDR3 loop is CASSLASTYGYTF. For the CDR3, the DNA is TGTGCCAGCAGTTTGGCCAGCACTTATGGCTACACCTTC.

In its sample, this clone was seen once. The chain carries TRBV7-9 and TRBJ1-1, with D possibly TRBD1 on 6 matching bases. The CDR3 runs 14 residues. Germline V lookup: CDR1 SEHNR, CDR2 FQNEAQ (reference sequence). The ends were cut back, 5 bases at V and 5 bases at J, with 15 bases in the middle. CDR3 sequence reads: CASSDPKGETEAFF. DNA for the CDR3: TGTGCCAGCAGCGACCCGAAGGGGGAAACTGAAGCTTTCTTT.

Here the CDR3 DNA reads TGTGCCAGCAGCCTTCCCGAGGGTGTGATAGATACGCAGTATTTT. This encodes CASSLPEGVIDTQYF. V is TRBV7-9 and J is TRBJ2-3, with D perhaps matching TRBD2 (5 bases). V lost 5 bases and J lost 5, with 17 bases in between. The CDR3 is made up of 15 amino acids. Germline V gene sequence: CDR1 SEHNR, CDR2 FQNEAQ (reference sequence).

The CDR3 DNA reads TGTGCCAGCAGCGTATACCCCTTTGAGGGTACCGGGGAGCTGTTTTTT. It specifies CASSVYPFEGTGELFF. The genes are TRBV9 and TRBJ2-2, with D maybe TRBD2 (5 bases). This CDR3 region has 16 residues. The ends were cut back, 1 base at V and 5 bases at J, with 15 bases in the middle. CDR1 is SGDLS and CDR2 is YYNGEE in the germline V gene. The whole variable domain, filled in from reference TRBV9 and TRBJ2-2, reads DSGVTQTPKHLITATGQRVTLRCSPRSGDLSVYWYQQSLDQGLQFLIQYYNGEERAKGNILERFSAQQFPDLHSELNLSSLELGDSALYFCASSVYPFEGTGELFFGEGSRLTVL.

The V call is TRBV4-2, the J call TRBJ2-2, with 10 bases aligning to TRBD2. This CDR3 spans 15 amino acids. Germline-derived CDR1 and CDR2 are LGHNA and YNFKEQ. After removal of 5 bases from V and 5 bases from J, the junction contained 5 bases not matched to a gene. DNA for the CDR3: TGTGCCAGCAGCGCCGGGACTAGCGAGACCGGGGAGCTGTTTTTT. Translated, it gives CASSAGTSETGELFF.

V usage is TRBV27 and J usage is TRBJ1-4; 8 bases map to TRBD1. Trimming removed 6 bases from V and 13 bases from J; junction bases left unmatched: 13. Germline CDR1 is MNHEY and CDR2 is SMNVEV (reference sequence). This CDR3 has 14 amino acids. CDR3 nucleotides: TGTGCCAGCAGGAGGGACAGGTTGCTTTTGGGACTGTTTTTT. Translating gives CASRRDRLLLGLFF.

This rearrangement joins TRBV6-6 to TRBJ1-1; no clear D gene. Per the germline V gene, CDR1 is MNHNY and CDR2 is SVGAGI (reference sequence). CDR3 length equals 15 residues. The V gene lost 7 bases and the J gene lost 1 base, with 16 bases spanning the gap. CDR3 coding DNA: TGTGCCAGCATTAGAAAGGTAGAGGGGAACACTGAAGCTTTCTTT. Translation gives CASIRKVEGNTEAFF.

This clone has a single count. The genes are TRBV12-5 and TRBJ2-4, with D maybe TRBD2 (6 bases). This CDR3 comprises 18 residues. V dropped 5 bases and J dropped 0 bases, with 20 bases sitting between them. In germline, CDR1 is LGHNT, CDR2 FRNRAP. In DNA, the CDR3 is TGTGCTAGTGGTCTTCTTGGGTGGGGGGTGGAAGCCAAAAACATTCAGTACTTC. Translated: CASGLLGWGVEAKNIQYF.